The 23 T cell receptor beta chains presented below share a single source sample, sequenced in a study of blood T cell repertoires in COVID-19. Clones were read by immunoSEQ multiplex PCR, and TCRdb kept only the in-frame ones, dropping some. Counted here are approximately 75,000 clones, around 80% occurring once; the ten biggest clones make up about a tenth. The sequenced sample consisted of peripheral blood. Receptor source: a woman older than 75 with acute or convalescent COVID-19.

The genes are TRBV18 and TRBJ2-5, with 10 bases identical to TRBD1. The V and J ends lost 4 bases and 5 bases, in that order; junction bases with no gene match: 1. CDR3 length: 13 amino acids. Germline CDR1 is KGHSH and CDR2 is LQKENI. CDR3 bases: TGTGCCAGCTCACTGGGACAGGGGGAGACCCAGTACTTC. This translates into CASSLGQGETQYF.

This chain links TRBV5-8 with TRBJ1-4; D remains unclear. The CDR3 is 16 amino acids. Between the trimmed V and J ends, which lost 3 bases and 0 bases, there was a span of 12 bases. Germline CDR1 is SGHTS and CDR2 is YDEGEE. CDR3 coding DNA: TGTGCCAGCAGCTCCCGGAGTACGGCAACTAATGAAAAACTGTTTTTT. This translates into CASSSRSTATNEKLFF.

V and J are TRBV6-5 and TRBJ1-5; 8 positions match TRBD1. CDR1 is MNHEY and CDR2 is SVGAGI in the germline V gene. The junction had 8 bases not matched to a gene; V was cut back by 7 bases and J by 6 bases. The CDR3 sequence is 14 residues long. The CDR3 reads CASTDRTGLQPQHF. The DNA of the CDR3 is TGTGCCAGCACCGACCGGACAGGGCTTCAGCCCCAGCATTTT.

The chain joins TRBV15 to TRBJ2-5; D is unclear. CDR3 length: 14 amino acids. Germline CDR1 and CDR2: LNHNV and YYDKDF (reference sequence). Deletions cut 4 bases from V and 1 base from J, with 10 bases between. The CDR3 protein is CATSTPRVQETQYF. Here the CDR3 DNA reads TGTGCCACCAGCACCCCTCGTGTCCAAGAGACCCAGTACTTC.

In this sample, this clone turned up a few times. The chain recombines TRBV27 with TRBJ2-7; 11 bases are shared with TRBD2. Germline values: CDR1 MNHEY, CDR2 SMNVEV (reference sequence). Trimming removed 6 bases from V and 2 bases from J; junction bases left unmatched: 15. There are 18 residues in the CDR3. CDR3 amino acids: CASRPFARGTSGTYEQYF. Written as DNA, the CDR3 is TGTGCCAGCAGACCCTTTGCGCGCGGGACTAGCGGAACCTACGAGCAGTACTTC.

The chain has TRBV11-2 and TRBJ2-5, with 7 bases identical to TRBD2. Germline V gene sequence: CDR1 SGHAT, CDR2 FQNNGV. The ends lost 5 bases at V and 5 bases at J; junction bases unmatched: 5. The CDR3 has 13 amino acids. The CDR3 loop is CASSPPSGETQYF. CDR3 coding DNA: TGTGCCAGCAGCCCACCTAGCGGCGAGACCCAGTACTTC. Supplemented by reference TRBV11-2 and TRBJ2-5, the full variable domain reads EAGVAQSPRYKIIEKRQSVAFWCNPISGHATLYWYQQILGQGPKLLIQFQNNGVVDDSQLPKDRFSAERLKGVDSTLKIQPAKLEDSAVYLCASSPPSGETQYFGPGTRLLVL.

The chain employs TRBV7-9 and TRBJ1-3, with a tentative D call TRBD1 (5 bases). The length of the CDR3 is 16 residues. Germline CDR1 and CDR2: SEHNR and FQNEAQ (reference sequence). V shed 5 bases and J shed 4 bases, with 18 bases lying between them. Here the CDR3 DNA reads TGTGCCAGCAGCCTGGACGAGGCAGGGATCGGAAACACCATATATTTT. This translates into CASSLDEAGIGNTIYF.

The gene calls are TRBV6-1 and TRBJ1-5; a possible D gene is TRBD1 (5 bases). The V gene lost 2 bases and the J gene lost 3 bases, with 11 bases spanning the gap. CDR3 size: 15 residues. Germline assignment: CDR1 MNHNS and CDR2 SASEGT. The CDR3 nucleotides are TGTGCCAGCAGTGAACAAGGGGCTAACAATCAGCCCCAGCATTTT. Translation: CASSEQGANNQPQHF.

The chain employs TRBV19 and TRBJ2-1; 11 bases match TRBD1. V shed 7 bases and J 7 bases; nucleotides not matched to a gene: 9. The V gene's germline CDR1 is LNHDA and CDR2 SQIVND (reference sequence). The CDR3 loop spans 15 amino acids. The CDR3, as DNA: TGTGCCAGTAACCTAGGACAGGGGGCAAATAATGAGCAGTTCTTC. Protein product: CASNLGQGANNEQFF.

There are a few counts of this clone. CDR3 protein: CASSRSPAGGSYNEQFF. CDR3 nucleotides: TGCGCCAGCAGCCGAAGTCCCGCGGGCGGGTCCTACAATGAGCAGTTCTTC. The chain employs TRBV4-1 and TRBJ2-1, with D possibly matching TRBD2 (5 bases). The CDR3 is 17 amino acids. The germline V and J ends were trimmed by 4 bases and 1 base, with 17 bases remaining between them. Germline CDR1 MGHRA, CDR2 YSYEKL.

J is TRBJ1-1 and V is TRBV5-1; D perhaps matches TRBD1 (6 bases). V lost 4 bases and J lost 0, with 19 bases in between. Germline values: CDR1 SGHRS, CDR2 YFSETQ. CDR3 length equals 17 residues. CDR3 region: CASSPVPGQVMNTEAFF. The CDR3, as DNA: TGCGCCAGCAGCCCGGTCCCGGGACAAGTAATGAACACTGAAGCTTTCTTT.

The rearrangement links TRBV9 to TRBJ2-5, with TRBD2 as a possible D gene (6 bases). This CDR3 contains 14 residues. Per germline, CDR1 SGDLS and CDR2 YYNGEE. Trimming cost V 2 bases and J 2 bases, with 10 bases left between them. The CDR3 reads CASSVYGGQETQYF. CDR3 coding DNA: TGTGCCAGCAGCGTGTACGGGGGTCAAGAGACCCAGTACTTC.

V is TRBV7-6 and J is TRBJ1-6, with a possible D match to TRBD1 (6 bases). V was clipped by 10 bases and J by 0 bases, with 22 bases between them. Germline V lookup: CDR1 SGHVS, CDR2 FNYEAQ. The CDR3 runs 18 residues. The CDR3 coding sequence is TGTGCCACCTGGGGGGGCTATGAAGCGAGCTCCTATAATTCACCCCTCCACTTT. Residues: CATWGGYEASSYNSPLHF.

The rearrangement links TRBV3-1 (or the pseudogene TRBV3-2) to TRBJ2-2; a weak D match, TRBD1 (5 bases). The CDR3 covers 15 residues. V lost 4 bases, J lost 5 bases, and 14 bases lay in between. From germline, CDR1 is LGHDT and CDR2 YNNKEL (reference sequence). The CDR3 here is CASSRVGQGTGELFF. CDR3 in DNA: TGTGCCAGCAGCCGGGTGGGTCAGGGAACCGGGGAGCTGTTTTTT.

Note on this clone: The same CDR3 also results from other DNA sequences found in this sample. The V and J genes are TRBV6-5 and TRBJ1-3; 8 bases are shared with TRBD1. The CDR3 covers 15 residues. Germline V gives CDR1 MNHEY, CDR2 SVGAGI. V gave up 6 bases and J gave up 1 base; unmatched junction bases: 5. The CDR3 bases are TGTGCCAGCAGCTTGCAGGGGGCATCTGGAAACACCATATATTTT. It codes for CASSLQGASGNTIYF.

CDR3 loop: CASSQQALATNEKLFF. CDR3 bases: TGTGCCAGCTCACAACAGGCTTTAGCAACTAATGAAAAACTGTTTTTT. The chain is built from TRBV18 and TRBJ1-4; D might be TRBD1 (5 bases). Germline CDR1 is KGHSH and CDR2 is LQKENI. Trimming pared 4 bases from V and 0 bases from J, leaving 12 bases between. The CDR3 length is 16 residues. Drawing the rest from reference TRBV18 and TRBJ1-4, the complete variable domain is NAGVMQNPRHLVRRRGQEARLRCSPMKGHSHVYWYRQLPEEGLKFMVYLQKENIIDESGMPKERFSAEFPKEGPSILRIQQVVRGDSAAYFCASSQQALATNEKLFFGSGTQLSVL.

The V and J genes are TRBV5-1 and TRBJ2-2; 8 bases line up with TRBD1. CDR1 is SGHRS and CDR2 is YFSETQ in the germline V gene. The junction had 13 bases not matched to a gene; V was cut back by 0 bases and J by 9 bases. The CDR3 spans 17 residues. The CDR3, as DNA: TGCGCCAGCAGCTTGGCCGGGACAGGAGGTCAATGGCGGGAGCTGTTTTTT. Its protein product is CASSLAGTGGQWRELFF.

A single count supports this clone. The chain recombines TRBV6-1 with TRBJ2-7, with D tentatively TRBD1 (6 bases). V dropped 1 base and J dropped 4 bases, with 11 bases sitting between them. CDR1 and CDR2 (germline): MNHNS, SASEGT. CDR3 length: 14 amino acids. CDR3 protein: CASSEVHRAYEQYF. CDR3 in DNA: TGTGCCAGCAGTGAAGTGCACAGGGCGTACGAGCAGTACTTC.

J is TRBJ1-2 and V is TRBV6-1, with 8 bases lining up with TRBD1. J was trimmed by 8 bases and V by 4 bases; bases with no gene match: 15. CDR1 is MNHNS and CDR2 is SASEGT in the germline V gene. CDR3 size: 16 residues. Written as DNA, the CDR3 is TGTGCCAGCAGTGTGCCGGGACAGGCTTTTCGTCGGGGCTACACCTTC. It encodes CASSVPGQAFRRGYTF.

The CDR3 nucleotides are TGCAGCGCGTCAGACAGCGTGAACACTGAAGCTTTCTTT. It translates to CSASDSVNTEAFF. This chain joins TRBV29-1 and TRBJ1-1; D might be TRBD1 (5 bases). Germline V gene lookup returns CDR1 SQVTM and CDR2 ANQGSEA. Trimming took off 7 bases at V and 0 bases at J, with 12 bases between the two ends. This CDR3 comprises 13 residues. Combining the CDR3 with reference TRBV29-1 and TRBJ1-1 gives the whole variable domain SAVISQKPSRDICQRGTSLTIQCQVDSQVTMMFWYRQQPGQSLTLIATANQGSEATYESGFVIDKFPISRPNLTFSTLTVSNMSPEDSSIYLCSASDSVNTEAFFGQGTRLTVV.

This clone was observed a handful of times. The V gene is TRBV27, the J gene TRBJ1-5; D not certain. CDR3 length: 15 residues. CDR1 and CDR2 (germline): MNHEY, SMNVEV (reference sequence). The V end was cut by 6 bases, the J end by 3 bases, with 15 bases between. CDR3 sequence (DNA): TGTGCCAGCAGCCACGACGCAGGAATCAATCAGCCCCAGCATTTT. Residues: CASSHDAGINQPQHF.

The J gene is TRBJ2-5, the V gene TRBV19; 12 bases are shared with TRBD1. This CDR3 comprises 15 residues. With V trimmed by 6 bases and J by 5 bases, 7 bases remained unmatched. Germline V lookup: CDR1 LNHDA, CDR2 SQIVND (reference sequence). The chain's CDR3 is CASSRDRGQGETQYF. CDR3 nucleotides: TGTGCCAGTAGCCGGGACAGGGGGCAGGGGGAGACCCAGTACTTC. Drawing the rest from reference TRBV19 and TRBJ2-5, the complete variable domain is DGGITQSPKYLFRKEGQNVTLSCEQNLNHDAMYWYRQDPGQGLRLIYYSQIVNDFQKGDIAEGYSVSREKKESFPLTVTSAQKNPTAFYLCASSRDRGQGETQYFGPGTRLLVL.

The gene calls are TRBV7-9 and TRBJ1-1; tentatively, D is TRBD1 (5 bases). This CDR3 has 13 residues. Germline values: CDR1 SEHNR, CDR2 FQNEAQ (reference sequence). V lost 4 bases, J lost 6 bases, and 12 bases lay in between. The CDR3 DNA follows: TGTGCCAGCAGCTCCGACAGAAACTCTGAAGCTTTCTTT. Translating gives CASSSDRNSEAFF.